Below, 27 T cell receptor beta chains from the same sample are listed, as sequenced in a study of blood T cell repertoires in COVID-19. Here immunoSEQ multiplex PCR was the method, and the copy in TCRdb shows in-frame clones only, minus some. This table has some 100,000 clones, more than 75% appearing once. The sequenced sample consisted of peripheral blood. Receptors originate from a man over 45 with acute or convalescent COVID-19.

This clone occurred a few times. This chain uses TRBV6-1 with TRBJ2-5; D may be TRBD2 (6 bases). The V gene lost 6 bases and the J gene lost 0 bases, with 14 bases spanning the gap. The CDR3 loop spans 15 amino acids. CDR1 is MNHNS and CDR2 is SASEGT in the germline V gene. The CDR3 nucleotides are TGTGCCAGCAGGAGACTAGGCAGCAACCAAGAGACCCAGTACTTC. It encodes CASRRLGSNQETQYF.

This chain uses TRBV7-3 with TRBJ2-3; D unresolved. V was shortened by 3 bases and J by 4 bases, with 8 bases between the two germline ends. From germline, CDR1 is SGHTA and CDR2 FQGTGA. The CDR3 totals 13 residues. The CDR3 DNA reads TGTGCCAGCAGCTTGGCTGTCGCAGATACGCAGTATTTT. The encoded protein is CASSLAVADTQYF. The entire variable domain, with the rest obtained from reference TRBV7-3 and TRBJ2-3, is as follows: GAGVSQTPSNKVTEKGKYVELRCDPISGHTALYWYRQSLGQGPEFLIYFQGTGAADDSGLPNDRFFAVRPEGSVSTLKIQRTERGDSAVYLCASSLAVADTQYFGPGTRLTVL.

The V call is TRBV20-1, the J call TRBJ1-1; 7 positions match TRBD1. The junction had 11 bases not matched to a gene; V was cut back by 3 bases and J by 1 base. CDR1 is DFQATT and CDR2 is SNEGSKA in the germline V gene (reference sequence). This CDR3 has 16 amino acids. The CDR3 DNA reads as TGCAGTGCTAGTGATTTCAGGGGGGCGGCGAACACTGAAGCTTTCTTT. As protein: CSASDFRGAANTEAFF.

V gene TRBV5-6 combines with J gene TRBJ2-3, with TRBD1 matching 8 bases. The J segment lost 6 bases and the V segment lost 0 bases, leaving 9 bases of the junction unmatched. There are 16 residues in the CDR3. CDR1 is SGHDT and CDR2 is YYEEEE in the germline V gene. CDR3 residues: CASSLGWTGSGDTQYF. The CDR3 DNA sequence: TGTGCCAGCAGCTTGGGCTGGACAGGGAGTGGGGATACGCAGTATTTT.

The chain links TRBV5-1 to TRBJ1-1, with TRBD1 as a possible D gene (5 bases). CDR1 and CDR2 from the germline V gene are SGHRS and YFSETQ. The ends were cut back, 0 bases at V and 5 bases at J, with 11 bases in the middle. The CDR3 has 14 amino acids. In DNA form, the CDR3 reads TGCGCCAGCAGCTTGGAGGGGCTATCGACTGAAGCTTTCTTT. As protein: CASSLEGLSTEAFF.

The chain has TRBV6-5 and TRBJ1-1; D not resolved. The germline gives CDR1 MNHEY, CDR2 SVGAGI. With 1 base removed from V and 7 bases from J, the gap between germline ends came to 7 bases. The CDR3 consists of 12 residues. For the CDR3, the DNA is TGTGCCAGCAGTTACTACGAGGGTGAAGCTTTCTTT. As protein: CASSYYEGEAFF.

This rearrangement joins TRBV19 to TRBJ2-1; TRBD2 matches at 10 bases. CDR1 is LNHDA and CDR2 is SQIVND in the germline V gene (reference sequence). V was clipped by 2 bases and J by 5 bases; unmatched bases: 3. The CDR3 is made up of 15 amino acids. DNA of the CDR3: TGTGCCAGTAGTATACTAGCGGGAGTTGACAATGAGCAGTTCTTC. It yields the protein CASSILAGVDNEQFF.

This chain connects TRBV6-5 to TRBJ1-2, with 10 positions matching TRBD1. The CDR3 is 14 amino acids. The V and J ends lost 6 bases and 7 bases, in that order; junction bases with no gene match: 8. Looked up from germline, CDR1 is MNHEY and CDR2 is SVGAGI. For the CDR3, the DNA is TGTGCCAGCAGAGAGGGACAGGGGATAGGTGGCTACACCTTC. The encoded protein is CASREGQGIGGYTF.

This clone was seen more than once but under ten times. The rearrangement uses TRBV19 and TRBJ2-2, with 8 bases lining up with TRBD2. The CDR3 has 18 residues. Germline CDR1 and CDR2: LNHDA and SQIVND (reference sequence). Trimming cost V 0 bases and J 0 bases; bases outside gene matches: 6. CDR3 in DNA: TGTGCCAGTAGTATAGAGTCACTAGCGGTTTCGAACACCGGGGAGCTGTTTTTT. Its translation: CASSIESLAVSNTGELFF.

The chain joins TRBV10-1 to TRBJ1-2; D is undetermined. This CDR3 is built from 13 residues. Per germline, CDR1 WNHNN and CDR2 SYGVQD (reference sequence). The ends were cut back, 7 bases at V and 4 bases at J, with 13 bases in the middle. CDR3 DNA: TGCGCCAGCACCCCGACAAAAGGCTATGGCTACACCTTC. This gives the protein CASTPTKGYGYTF.

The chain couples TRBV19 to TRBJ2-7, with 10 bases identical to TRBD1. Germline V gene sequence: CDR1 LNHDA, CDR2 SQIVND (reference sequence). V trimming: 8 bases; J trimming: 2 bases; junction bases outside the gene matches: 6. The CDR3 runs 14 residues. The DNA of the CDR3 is TGTGCCAGTCGTCCCGGGACAGGGGCCTACGAGCAGTACTTC. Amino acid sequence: CASRPGTGAYEQYF. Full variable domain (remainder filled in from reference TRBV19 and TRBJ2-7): DGGITQSPKYLFRKEGQNVTLSCEQNLNHDAMYWYRQDPGQGLRLIYYSQIVNDFQKGDIAEGYSVSREKKESFPLTVTSAQKNPTAFYLCASRPGTGAYEQYFGPGTRLTVT.

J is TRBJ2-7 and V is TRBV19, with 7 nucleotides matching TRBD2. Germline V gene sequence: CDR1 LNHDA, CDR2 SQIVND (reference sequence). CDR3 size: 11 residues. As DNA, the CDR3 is TGTGAGGTGCGGGAGTTCTACGAGCAGTACTTC. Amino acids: CEVREFYEQYF.

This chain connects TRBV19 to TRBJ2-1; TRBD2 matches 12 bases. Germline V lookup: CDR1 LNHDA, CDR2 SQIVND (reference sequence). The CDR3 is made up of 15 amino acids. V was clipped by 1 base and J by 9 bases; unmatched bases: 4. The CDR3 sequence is CASSIASGRASEQFF. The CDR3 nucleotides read TGTGCCAGTAGTATAGCTAGCGGGAGGGCGAGTGAGCAGTTCTTC.

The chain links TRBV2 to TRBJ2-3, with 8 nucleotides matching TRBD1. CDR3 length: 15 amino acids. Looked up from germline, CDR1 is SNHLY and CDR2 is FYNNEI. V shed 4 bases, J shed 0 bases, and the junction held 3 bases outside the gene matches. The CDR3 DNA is TGTGCCAGCAGTGGACAGGGGAGAAGCACAGATACGCAGTATTTT. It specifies CASSGQGRSTDTQYF.

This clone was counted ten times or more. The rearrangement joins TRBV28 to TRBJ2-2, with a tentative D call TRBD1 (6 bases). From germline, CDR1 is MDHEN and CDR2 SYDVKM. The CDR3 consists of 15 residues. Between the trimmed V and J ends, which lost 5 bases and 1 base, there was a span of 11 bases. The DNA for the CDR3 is TGTGCCAGCAGTAGACAGGAGCTGAACACCGGGGAGCTGTTTTTT. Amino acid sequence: CASSRQELNTGELFF.

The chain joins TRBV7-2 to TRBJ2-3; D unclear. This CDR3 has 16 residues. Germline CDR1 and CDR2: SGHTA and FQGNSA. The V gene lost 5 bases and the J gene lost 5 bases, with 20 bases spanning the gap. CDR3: CASSRNPPQVGDTQYF. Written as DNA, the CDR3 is TGTGCCAGCAGCCGTAATCCCCCCCAGGTTGGAGATACGCAGTATTTT.

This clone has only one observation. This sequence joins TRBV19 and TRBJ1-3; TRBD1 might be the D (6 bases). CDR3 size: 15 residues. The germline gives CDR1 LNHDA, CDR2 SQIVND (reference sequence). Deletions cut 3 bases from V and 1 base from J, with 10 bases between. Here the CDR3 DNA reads TGTGCCAGTAGTATTCGGGGGGCGTCTGGAAACACCATATATTTT. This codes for CASSIRGASGNTIYF.

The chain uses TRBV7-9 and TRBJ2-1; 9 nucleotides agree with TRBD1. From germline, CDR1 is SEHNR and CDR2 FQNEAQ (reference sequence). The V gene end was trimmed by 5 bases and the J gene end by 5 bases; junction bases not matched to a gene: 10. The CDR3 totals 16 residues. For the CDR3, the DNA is TGTGCCAGCAGCCCCGATCCGGGACAGGGCCACAATGAGCAGTTCTTC. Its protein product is CASSPDPGQGHNEQFF. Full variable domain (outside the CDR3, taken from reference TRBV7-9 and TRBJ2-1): DTGVSQNPRHKITKRGQNVTFRCDPISEHNRLYWYRQTLGQGPEFLTYFQNEAQLEKSRLLSDRFSAERPKGSFSTLEIQRTEQGDSAMYLCASSPDPGQGHNEQFFGPGTRLTVL.

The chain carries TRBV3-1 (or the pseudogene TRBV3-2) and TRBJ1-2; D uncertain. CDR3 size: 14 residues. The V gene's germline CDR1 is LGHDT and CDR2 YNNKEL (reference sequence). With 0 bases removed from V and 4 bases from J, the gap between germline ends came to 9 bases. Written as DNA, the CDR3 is TGTGCCAGCAGCCAAGATACGGGAGGCTATGGCTACACCTTC. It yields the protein CASSQDTGGYGYTF.

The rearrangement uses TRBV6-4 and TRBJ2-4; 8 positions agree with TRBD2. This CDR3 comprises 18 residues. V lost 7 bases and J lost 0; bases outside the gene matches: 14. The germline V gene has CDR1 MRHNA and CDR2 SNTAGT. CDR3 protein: CASKLTGLVGGAKNIQYF. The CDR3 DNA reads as TGTGCCAGCAAACTAACGGGACTAGTCGGGGGAGCCAAAAACATTCAGTACTTC.

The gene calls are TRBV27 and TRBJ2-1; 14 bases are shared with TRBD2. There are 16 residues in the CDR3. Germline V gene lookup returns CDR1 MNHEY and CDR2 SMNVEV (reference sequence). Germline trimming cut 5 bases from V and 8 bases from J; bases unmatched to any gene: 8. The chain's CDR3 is CASSPRLAGGPDEQFF. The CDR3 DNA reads TGTGCCAGCAGTCCTCGACTAGCGGGAGGGCCGGATGAGCAGTTCTTC.

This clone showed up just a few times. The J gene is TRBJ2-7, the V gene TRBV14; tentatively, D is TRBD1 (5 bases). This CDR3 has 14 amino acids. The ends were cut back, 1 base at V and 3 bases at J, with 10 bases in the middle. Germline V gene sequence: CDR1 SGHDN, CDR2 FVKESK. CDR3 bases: TGTGCCAGCAGCCAAGTAGACAGAAACTACGAGCAGTACTTC. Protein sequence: CASSQVDRNYEQYF.

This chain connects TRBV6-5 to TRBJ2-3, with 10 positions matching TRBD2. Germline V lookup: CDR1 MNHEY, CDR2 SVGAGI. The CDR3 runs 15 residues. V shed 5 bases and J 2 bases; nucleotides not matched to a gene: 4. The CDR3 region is CASSPSGSFTDTQYF. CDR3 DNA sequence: TGTGCCAGCAGTCCTAGCGGGAGTTTCACAGATACGCAGTATTTT.

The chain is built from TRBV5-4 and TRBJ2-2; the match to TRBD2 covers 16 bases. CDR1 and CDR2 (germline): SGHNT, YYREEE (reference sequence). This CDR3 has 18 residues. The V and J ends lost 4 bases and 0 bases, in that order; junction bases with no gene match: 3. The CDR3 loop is CASSMGLAGGANTGELFF. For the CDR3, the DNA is TGTGCCAGCAGCATGGGACTAGCGGGAGGGGCGAACACCGGGGAGCTGTTTTTT.

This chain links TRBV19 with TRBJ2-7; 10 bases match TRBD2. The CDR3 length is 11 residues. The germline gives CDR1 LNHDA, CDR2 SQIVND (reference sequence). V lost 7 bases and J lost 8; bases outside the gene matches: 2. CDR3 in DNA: TGTGCCAGTACTAGCGGGAGCCAGCAGTACTTC. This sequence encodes CASTSGSQQYF.

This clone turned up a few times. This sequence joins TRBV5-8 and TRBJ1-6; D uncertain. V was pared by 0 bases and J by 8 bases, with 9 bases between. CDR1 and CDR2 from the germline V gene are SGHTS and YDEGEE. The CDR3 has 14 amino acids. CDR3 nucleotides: TGTGCCAGCAGCTTGGTTAACGGTGATTCACCCCTCCACTTT. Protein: CASSLVNGDSPLHF.

The CDR3 DNA is TGTGCCAGCAGCTCACAGGGGGCAAGTGGGGAGCTGTTTTTT. Translating it yields CASSSQGASGELFF. This chain uses TRBV5-6 with TRBJ2-2, with 9 positions matching TRBD1. The CDR3 length is 14 residues. Looked up from germline, CDR1 is SGHDT and CDR2 is YYEEEE. J gave up 8 bases and V 3 bases, and 5 bases lay outside the gene matches.